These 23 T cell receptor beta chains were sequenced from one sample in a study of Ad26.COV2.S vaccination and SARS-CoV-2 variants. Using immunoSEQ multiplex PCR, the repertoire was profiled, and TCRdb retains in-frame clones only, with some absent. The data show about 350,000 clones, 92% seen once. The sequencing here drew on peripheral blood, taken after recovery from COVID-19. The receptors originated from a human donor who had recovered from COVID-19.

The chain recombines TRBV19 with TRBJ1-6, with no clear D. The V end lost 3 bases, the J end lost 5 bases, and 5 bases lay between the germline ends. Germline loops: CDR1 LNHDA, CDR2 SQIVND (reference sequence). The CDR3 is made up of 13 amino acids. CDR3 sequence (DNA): TGTGCCAGTAGTATCCACGATAATTCACCCCTCCACTTT. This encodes CASSIHDNSPLHF. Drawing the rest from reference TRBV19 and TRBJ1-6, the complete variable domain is DGGITQSPKYLFRKEGQNVTLSCEQNLNHDAMYWYRQDPGQGLRLIYYSQIVNDFQKGDIAEGYSVSREKKESFPLTVTSAQKNPTAFYLCASSIHDNSPLHFGNGTRLTVT.

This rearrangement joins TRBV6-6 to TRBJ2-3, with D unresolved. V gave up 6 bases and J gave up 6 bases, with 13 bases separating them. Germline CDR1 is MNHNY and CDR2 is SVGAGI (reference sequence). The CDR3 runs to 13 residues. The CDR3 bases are TGTGCCAGCAGCCAAAGCCCCTTGGATACGCAGTATTTT. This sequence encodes CASSQSPLDTQYF.

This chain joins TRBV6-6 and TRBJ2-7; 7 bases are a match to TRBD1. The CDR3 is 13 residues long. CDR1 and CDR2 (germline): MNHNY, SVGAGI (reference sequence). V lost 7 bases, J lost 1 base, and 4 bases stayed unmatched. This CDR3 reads CASKQGSSYEQYF. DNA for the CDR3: TGTGCCAGCAAACAGGGGAGTTCCTACGAGCAGTACTTC.

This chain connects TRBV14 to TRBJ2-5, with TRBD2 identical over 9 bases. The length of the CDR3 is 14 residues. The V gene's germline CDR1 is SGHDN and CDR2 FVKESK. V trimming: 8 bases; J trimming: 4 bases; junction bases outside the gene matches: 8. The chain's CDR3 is CASSLAGARETQYF. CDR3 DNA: TGTGCCAGCTCTTTAGCGGGGGCGAGAGAGACCCAGTACTTC.

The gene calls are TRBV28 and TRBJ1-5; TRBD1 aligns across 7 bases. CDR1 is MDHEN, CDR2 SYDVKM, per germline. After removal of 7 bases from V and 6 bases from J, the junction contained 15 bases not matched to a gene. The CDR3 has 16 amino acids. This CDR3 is CASNTQSDRVSQPQHF. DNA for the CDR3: TGTGCCAGCAACACTCAGTCAGACAGGGTCAGTCAGCCCCAGCATTTT.

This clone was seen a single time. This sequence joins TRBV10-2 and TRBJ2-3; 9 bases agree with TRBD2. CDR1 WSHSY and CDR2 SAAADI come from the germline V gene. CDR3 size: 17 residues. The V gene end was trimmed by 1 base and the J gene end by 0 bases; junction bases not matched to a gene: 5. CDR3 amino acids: CASSEYSGGPSTDTQYF. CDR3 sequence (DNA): TGCGCCAGCAGTGAGTATAGCGGGGGCCCTAGCACAGATACGCAGTATTTT.

The DNA for the CDR3 is TGTGCCAGCAGTTACTGGAGTTCCGATAATTCACCCCTCCACTTT. This sequence encodes CASSYWSSDNSPLHF. The V and J genes are TRBV6-5 and TRBJ1-6, with unresolved D. This CDR3 has 15 residues. Per germline, CDR1 MNHEY and CDR2 SVGAGI. V was shortened by 1 base and J by 5 bases, with 9 bases between the two germline ends.

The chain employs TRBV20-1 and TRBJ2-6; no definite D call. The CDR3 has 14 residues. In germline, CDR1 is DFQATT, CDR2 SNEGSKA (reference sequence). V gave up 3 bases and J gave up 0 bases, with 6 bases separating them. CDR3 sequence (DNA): TGCAGTGCTAGTCCGGTCTCTGGGGCCAACGTCCTGACTTTC. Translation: CSASPVSGANVLTF.

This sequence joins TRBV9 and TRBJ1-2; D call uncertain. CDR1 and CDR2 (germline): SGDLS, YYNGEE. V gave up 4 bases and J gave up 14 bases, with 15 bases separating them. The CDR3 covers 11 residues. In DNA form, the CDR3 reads TGTGCCAGCAGCCCTACCGCTGGGGTAACCTTC. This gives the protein CASSPTAGVTF. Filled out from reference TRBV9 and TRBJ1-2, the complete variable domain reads DSGVTQTPKHLITATGQRVTLRCSPRSGDLSVYWYQQSLDQGLQFLIQYYNGEERAKGNILERFSAQQFPDLHSELNLSSLELGDSALYFCASSPTAGVTFGSGTRLTVV.

The CDR3 sequence is CASSVGVGGGRTETQYF. In DNA, the CDR3 is TGTGCCAGCAGCGTAGGTGTCGGTGGGGGAAGGACGGAGACCCAGTACTTC. This chain connects TRBV9 to TRBJ2-5; D possibly matches TRBD1 or TRBD2 (5 bases each). Trimming stripped 0 bases from V and 5 bases from J, with 20 bases between. CDR1 is SGDLS and CDR2 is YYNGEE in the germline V gene. The CDR3 totals 17 residues.

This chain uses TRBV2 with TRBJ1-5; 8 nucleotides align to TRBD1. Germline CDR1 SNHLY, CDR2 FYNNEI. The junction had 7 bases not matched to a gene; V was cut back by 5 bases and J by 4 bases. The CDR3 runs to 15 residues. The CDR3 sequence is CASSPERDRNQPQHF. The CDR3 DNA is TGTGCCAGCAGTCCGGAACGGGACAGGAATCAGCCCCAGCATTTT.

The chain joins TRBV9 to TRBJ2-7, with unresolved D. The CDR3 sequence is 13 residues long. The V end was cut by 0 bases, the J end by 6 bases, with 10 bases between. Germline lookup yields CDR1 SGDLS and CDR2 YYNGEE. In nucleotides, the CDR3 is TGTGCCAGCAGCGTAGCCGGGTGGGGCGAGCAGTACTTC. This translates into CASSVAGWGEQYF.

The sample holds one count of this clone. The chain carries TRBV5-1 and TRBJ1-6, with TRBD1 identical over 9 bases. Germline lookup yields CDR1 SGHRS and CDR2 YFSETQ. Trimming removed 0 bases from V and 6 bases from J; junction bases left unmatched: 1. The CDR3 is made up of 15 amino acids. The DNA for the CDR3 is TGCGCCAGCAGCTTGGGGACAGGGGTTAATTCACCCCTCCACTTT. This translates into CASSLGTGVNSPLHF.

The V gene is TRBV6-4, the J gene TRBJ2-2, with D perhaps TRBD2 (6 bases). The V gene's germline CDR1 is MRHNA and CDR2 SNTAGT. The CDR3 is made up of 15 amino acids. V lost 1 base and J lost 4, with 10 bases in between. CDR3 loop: CASSDFGGSTGELFF. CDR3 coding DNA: TGTGCCAGCAGTGACTTCGGGGGATCCACCGGGGAGCTGTTTTTT.

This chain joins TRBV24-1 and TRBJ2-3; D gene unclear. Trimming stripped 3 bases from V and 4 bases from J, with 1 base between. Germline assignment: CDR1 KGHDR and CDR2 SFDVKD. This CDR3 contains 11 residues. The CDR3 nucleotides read TGTGCCACCAGTGATCCAGATACGCAGTATTTT. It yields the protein CATSDPDTQYF.

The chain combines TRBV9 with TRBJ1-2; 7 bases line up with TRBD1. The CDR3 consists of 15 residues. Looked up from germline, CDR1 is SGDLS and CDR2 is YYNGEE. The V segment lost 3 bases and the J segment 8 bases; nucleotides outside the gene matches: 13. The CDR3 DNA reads TGTGCCAGCAGCGATGTCCAAACAGGGGTTAAGGGCTACACCTTC. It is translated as CASSDVQTGVKGYTF.

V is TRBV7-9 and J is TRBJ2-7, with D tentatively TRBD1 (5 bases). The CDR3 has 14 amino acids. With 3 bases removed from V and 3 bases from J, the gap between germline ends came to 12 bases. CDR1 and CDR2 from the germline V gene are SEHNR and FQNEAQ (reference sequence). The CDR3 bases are TGTGCCAGCAGCTTTTCTTTGACAGACTACGAGCAGTACTTC. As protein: CASSFSLTDYEQYF.

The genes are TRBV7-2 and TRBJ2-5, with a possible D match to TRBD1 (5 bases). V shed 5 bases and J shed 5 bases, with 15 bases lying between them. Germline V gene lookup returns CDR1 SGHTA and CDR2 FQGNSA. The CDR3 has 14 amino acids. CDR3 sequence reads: CASSRSRGRETQYF. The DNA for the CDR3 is TGTGCCAGCAGCAGATCTAGGGGTAGGGAGACCCAGTACTTC.

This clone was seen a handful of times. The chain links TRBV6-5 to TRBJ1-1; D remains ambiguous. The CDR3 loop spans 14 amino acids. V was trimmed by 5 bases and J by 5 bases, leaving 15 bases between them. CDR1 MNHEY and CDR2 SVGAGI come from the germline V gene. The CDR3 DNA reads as TGTGCCAGCAGTCGGGGAAGGGTGGAAACTGAAGCTTTCTTT. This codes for CASSRGRVETEAFF.

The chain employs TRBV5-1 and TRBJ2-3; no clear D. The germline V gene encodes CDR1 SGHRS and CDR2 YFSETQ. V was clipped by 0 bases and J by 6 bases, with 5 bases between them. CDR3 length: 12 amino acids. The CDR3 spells CASSLGRDTQYF. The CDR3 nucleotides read TGCGCCAGCAGCTTGGGACGGGATACGCAGTATTTT. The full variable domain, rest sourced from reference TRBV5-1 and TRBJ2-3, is KAGVTQTPRYLIKTRGQQVTLSCSPISGHRSVSWYQQTPGQGLQFLFEYFSETQRNKGNFPGRFSGRQFSNSRSEMNVSTLELGDSALYLCASSLGRDTQYFGPGTRLTVL.

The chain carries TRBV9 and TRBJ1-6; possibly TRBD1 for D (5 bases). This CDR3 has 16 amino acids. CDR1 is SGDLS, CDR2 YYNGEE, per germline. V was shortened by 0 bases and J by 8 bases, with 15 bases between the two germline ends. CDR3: CASSVGDWNSDSPLHF. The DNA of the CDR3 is TGTGCCAGCAGCGTAGGGGACTGGAATTCCGATTCACCCCTCCACTTT.

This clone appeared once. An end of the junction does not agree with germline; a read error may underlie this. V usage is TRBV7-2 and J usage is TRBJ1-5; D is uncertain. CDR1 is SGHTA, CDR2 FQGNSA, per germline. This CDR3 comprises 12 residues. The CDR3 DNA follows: TGTGCCAGCAGCGCCGATTGGGCCACCTGGAATTTT. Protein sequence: CASSADWATWNF.

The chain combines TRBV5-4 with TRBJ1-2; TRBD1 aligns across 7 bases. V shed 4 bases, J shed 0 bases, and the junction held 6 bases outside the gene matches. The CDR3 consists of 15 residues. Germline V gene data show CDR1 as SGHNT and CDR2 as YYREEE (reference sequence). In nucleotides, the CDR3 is TGTGCCAGCAGCCCCGGACAGGCACCTAACTATGGCTACACCTTC. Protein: CASSPGQAPNYGYTF.